These 15 T cell receptor beta chains originate from one sample sequenced in a study of technical replicates of blood from a few donors. Sequencing used immunoSEQ multiplex PCR; TCRdb keeps in-frame clones, though not all of them. The sample records under 95,000 clones, 90% to 95% being singletons. The sequenced sample consisted of T cells isolated from PBMCs. Receptors were obtained from a human donor in good health.

The chain joins TRBV30 to TRBJ1-4; 9 bases agree with TRBD1. This CDR3 has 16 residues. V was pared by 5 bases and J by 0 bases, with 7 bases of the junction left unmatched. Germline CDR1 GTSNPN, CDR2 SVGIG (reference sequence). CDR3 in DNA: TGTGCCTGGGGGACAGGGACCATTGCAACTAATGAAAAACTGTTTTTT. This sequence encodes CAWGTGTIATNEKLFF.

J is TRBJ1-5 and V is TRBV2; D is undetermined. V was trimmed by 3 bases and J by 4 bases, leaving 7 bases between them. There are 13 residues in the CDR3. The germline CDR1 and CDR2 sequences are SNHLY and FYNNEI. The CDR3 loop is CASSDEGNQPQHF. CDR3 nucleotides: TGTGCCAGCAGTGATGAGGGAAATCAGCCCCAGCATTTT.

The V gene is TRBV19, the J gene TRBJ2-5, with D possibly matching TRBD2 (7 bases). Trimming removed 3 bases at V and 4 bases at J, with 24 bases between. Per germline, CDR1 LNHDA and CDR2 SQIVND (reference sequence). The CDR3 runs to 18 residues. CDR3 sequence (DNA): TGTGCCAGTAGTATTCGAGGGGGGAGGGCCACAAGGACAGAGACCCAGTACTTC. Translating gives CASSIRGGRATRTETQYF.

The chain employs TRBV7-8 and TRBJ2-7; 7 bases match TRBD1. The CDR3 covers 15 residues. The V gene's germline CDR1 is SGHVS and CDR2 FQNEAQ. Trimming cost V 2 bases and J 6 bases; bases outside gene matches: 10. The CDR3 region has the DNA TGTGCCAGCAGCTTAATTGCGACAGGGCTCGGCGAGCAGTACTTC. Its translation is CASSLIATGLGEQYF.

The chain has TRBV7-9 and TRBJ1-1; 7 nucleotides align to TRBD1. Germline CDR1 reads SEHNR; CDR2 reads FQNEAQ (reference sequence). The CDR3 spans 16 residues. V dropped 5 bases and J dropped 5; count of bases not matched to a gene: 14. This CDR3 reads CASSRSGGGEVTEAFF. CDR3 bases: TGTGCCAGCAGCAGGAGCGGAGGGGGCGAGGTTACTGAAGCTTTCTTT.

This rearrangement joins TRBV5-1 to TRBJ1-1, with D hard to call. This CDR3 comprises 16 residues. V was cut by 4 bases and J by 4 bases, with 20 bases left in between. Germline assignment: CDR1 SGHRS and CDR2 YFSETQ. The CDR3 coding sequence is TGCGCCAGCAGCGGTATAAGTTCCGGGGAGAGCACTGAAGCTTTCTTT. Translation: CASSGISSGESTEAFF.

This rearrangement joins TRBV4-2 to TRBJ2-7; 9 bases map to TRBD1. The CDR3 runs to 16 residues. Germline trimming cut 4 bases from V and 4 bases from J; bases unmatched to any gene: 11. CDR1 and CDR2 (germline): LGHNA, YNFKEQ. This chain's CDR3 is CASSPMTGGDAYEQYF. In DNA, the CDR3 is TGTGCCAGCAGCCCAATGACAGGGGGAGACGCTTACGAGCAGTACTTC.

The rearrangement uses TRBV10-1 and TRBJ2-3, with 7 bases matching TRBD2. V gave up 9 bases and J gave up 4 bases; unmatched junction bases: 10. The CDR3 totals 14 residues. Germline values: CDR1 WNHNN, CDR2 SYGVQD (reference sequence). Here the CDR3 reads CARGEGRRADTQYF. Written as DNA, the CDR3 is TGCGCCAGGGGGGAGGGTAGGAGGGCAGATACGCAGTATTTT.

V usage is TRBV10-3 and J usage is TRBJ1-4, with 8 bases matching TRBD1. V shed 8 bases and J 8 bases; nucleotides not matched to a gene: 16. Germline-derived CDR1 and CDR2 are ENHRY and SYGVKD. The CDR3 consists of 16 residues. The CDR3 here is CAIASPGQGAREKLFF. In DNA, the CDR3 is TGTGCCATCGCATCCCCCGGTCAGGGGGCGAGGGAAAAACTGTTTTTT.

The chain has TRBV9 and TRBJ2-1; TRBD2 matches at 12 bases. This CDR3 region has 15 residues. Germline-derived CDR1 and CDR2 are SGDLS and YYNGEE. V shed 4 bases and J 6 bases; nucleotides not matched to a gene: 5. CDR3 sequence reads: CASSPSGGALNEQFF. The CDR3 DNA reads TGTGCCAGCAGCCCTAGCGGGGGGGCTCTCAATGAGCAGTTCTTC.

The chain has TRBV9 and TRBJ2-3, with 7 bases matching TRBD1. CDR3 length: 15 residues. CDR1 is SGDLS and CDR2 is YYNGEE in the germline V gene. J gave up 2 bases and V 1 base, and 4 bases lay outside the gene matches. This CDR3 reads CASSVTGVATDTQYF. Written as DNA, the CDR3 is TGTGCCAGCAGCGTAACAGGGGTCGCCACAGATACGCAGTATTTT.

This clone showed up just once. This chain connects TRBV15 to TRBJ2-7; 7 nucleotides align to TRBD2. Germline CDR1 is LNHNV and CDR2 is YYDKDF (reference sequence). This CDR3 has 14 amino acids. Trimming cost V 5 bases and J 7 bases; bases outside gene matches: 11. CDR3 residues: CATSATSSGREQYF. The CDR3, as DNA: TGTGCCACCAGCGCCACCTCTAGCGGAAGGGAGCAGTACTTC. Full variable domain (outside the CDR3, taken from reference TRBV15 and TRBJ2-7): DAMVIQNPRYQVTQFGKPVTLSCSQTLNHNVMYWYQQKSSQAPKLLFHYYDKDFNNEADTPDNFQSRRPNTSFCFLDIRSPGLGDTAMYLCATSATSSGREQYFGPGTRLTVT.

The V gene is TRBV10-2, the J gene TRBJ1-1; D is possibly TRBD1 (5 bases). V was shortened by 6 bases and J by 3 bases, with 11 bases between the two germline ends. This CDR3 is 13 amino acids long. The germline gives CDR1 WSHSY, CDR2 SAAADI. This chain's CDR3 is CASRAGVDTEAFF. The CDR3 DNA follows: TGCGCCAGCAGAGCGGGGGTTGACACTGAAGCTTTCTTT.

J is TRBJ2-5 and V is TRBV7-2, with D uncertain. The CDR3 is made up of 13 amino acids. Germline CDR1 SGHTA, CDR2 FQGNSA. Trimming removed 2 bases at V and 2 bases at J, with 6 bases between. The CDR3 nucleotides are TGTGCCAGCAGCTTACCAGGTCAAGAGACCCAGTACTTC. It translates to CASSLPGQETQYF.

The chain employs TRBV19 and TRBJ1-5; perhaps TRBD1 as D (5 bases). Germline assignment: CDR1 LNHDA and CDR2 SQIVND (reference sequence). The CDR3 consists of 15 residues. The V gene lost 4 bases and the J gene lost 0 bases, with 10 bases spanning the gap. The CDR3 spells CASSTSGYSNQPQHF. The CDR3 DNA is TGTGCCAGTAGTACGTCAGGGTATAGCAATCAGCCCCAGCATTTT.